These 30 T cell receptor beta chains were sequenced from one sample in a study of T cell responses to AZD1222 COVID-19 vaccine. Measured with immunoSEQ multiplex PCR; TCRdb has only the in-frame clones, and not every one. The sample includes about 26,000 clones, about 90% of them seen just once. The sequenced sample was peripheral blood, obtained 28 days after the second AZD1222 dose. These receptor sequences come from an adult who received the AZD1222 COVID-19 vaccine.

This clone was found once. The J gene is TRBJ2-1, the V gene TRBV3-1 (or the pseudogene TRBV3-2); 13 nucleotides align to TRBD2. The germline CDR1 and CDR2 sequences are LGHDT and YNNKEL (reference sequence). Trimming removed 1 base from V and 9 bases from J; junction bases left unmatched: 9. This CDR3 has 17 amino acids. The CDR3 DNA reads TGTGCCAGCAGCCAAGGCGGACTAGCGGGGGTACGTGGTGAGCAGTTCTTC. Translated, it gives CASSQGGLAGVRGEQFF.

The V and J genes are TRBV4-2 and TRBJ2-1; TRBD2 matches 13 bases. Unmatched junction bases numbered 9, after V lost 4 bases and J lost 6 bases. This CDR3 spans 17 amino acids. The V gene's germline CDR1 is LGHNA and CDR2 YNFKEQ. Here the CDR3 reads CASSRTSGGANVNEQFF. In DNA form, the CDR3 reads TGTGCCAGCAGCCGCACTAGCGGGGGGGCGAATGTCAATGAGCAGTTCTTC.

The V gene is TRBV7-9, the J gene TRBJ2-7; 9 bases are shared with TRBD2. Trimming cost V 1 base and J 2 bases; bases outside gene matches: 6. Germline V lookup: CDR1 SEHNR, CDR2 FQNEAQ (reference sequence). The CDR3 consists of 16 residues. CDR3 region: CASSLGEAGGTYEQYF. In DNA form, the CDR3 reads TGTGCCAGCAGCTTAGGGGAGGCGGGGGGGACCTACGAGCAGTACTTC.

The CDR3: CASSSNRELYGNTIYF. DNA of the CDR3: TGTGCCAGCAGCTCAAACAGGGAGCTTTATGGAAACACCATATATTTT. The chain is built from TRBV7-2 and TRBJ1-3; weak D call: TRBD1 (6 bases). Germline CDR1 and CDR2: SGHTA and FQGNSA. The CDR3 covers 16 residues. With 4 bases removed from V and 3 bases from J, the gap between germline ends came to 16 bases.

This clone has more than one count but fewer than ten. The chain links TRBV6-4 to TRBJ2-2; TRBD2 matches at 8 bases. Germline trimming cut 8 bases from V and 6 bases from J; bases unmatched to any gene: 8. Per germline, CDR1 MRHNA and CDR2 SNTAGT. There are 14 residues in the CDR3. The CDR3 nucleotides read TGTGCCAGCCAGACTAGCGAGGGTTCCGGGGAGCTGTTTTTT. This sequence encodes CASQTSEGSGELFF.

The chain joins TRBV21-1 to TRBJ2-1; the table's D gene call, TRBD2, was not cross checked with the DNA. TRBV21-1 is given as a pseudogene. This CDR3 is built from 19 residues. The DNA for the CDR3 is TGTGCCAGCAGCAAAGAGTTCAAAGTCCCCGGTTCCCCCTACAATGAGCAGTTCTTC. Protein sequence: CASSKEFKVPGSPYNEQFF.

CDR3 DNA: TGTGCCAGCAGTGCCGGGGGGGCAGCCAAAAACATTCAGTACTTC. It specifies CASSAGGAAKNIQYF. The J gene is TRBJ2-4, the V gene TRBV6-2 or TRBV6-3; 8 bases match TRBD2. V lost 5 bases and J lost 0; bases outside the gene matches: 3. The CDR3 runs 15 residues. Germline V gives CDR1 MNHEY, CDR2 SVGEGT.

The chain carries TRBV5-1 and TRBJ2-3; 7 bases agree with TRBD2. CDR1 and CDR2 from the germline V gene are SGHRS and YFSETQ. The trim removed 1 base at V and 6 bases at J, leaving 14 bases unmatched. The CDR3 extends over 17 amino acids. The DNA for the CDR3 is TGCGCCAGCAGCTTGAGTGTTGGGGGACTATCATCGGATACGCAGTATTTT. This translates into CASSLSVGGLSSDTQYF.

J is TRBJ1-6 and V is TRBV6-2 or TRBV6-3; no reliable D call. Per germline, CDR1 MNHEY and CDR2 SVGEGT. This CDR3 region has 11 residues. Trimming shortened V by 5 bases and J by 14 bases, and 10 bases separated the two germline ends. The CDR3 nucleotides read TGTGCCAGCAGTCCAGATAAGGCCCTCCACTTT. Translating gives CASSPDKALHF.

The CDR3 spells CASSGEGQGGTDTQYF. The DNA of the CDR3 is TGTGCCAGCAGCGGGGAGGGACAGGGAGGCACAGATACGCAGTATTTT. The V gene is TRBV9, the J gene TRBJ2-3; TRBD1 aligns across 9 bases. V lost 3 bases and J lost 1; bases outside the gene matches: 6. The germline gives CDR1 SGDLS, CDR2 YYNGEE. The CDR3 is 16 amino acids.

The gene calls are TRBV25-1 and TRBJ1-2; 8 nucleotides agree with TRBD1. CDR1 MGHDK and CDR2 SYGVNS come from the germline V gene. V gave up 3 bases and J gave up 7 bases; unmatched junction bases: 4. The CDR3 totals 13 residues. The CDR3 region has the DNA TGTGCCAGCAGTGATCAGGGGGCTCGTGGCTACACCTTC. Its translation: CASSDQGARGYTF.

The chain recombines TRBV29-1 with TRBJ1-2; 7 bases are a match to TRBD1. This CDR3 has 13 residues. J gave up 2 bases and V 6 bases, and 6 bases lay outside the gene matches. The germline V gene has CDR1 SQVTM and CDR2 ANQGSEA. Here the CDR3 reads CSVGTARNYGYTF. The CDR3 bases are TGCAGCGTCGGGACAGCCAGGAACTATGGCTACACCTTC.

The V call is TRBV3-1 (or the pseudogene TRBV3-2), the J call TRBJ1-5; weak D call: TRBD1 (5 bases). Per germline, CDR1 LGHDT and CDR2 YNNKEL (reference sequence). With 3 bases removed from V and 7 bases from J, the gap between germline ends came to 7 bases. The CDR3 has 12 residues. CDR3 loop: CASSQWDQPQHF. CDR3 nucleotides: TGTGCCAGCAGCCAGTGGGACCAGCCCCAGCATTTT.

V gene TRBV28 combines with J gene TRBJ2-7, with D uncertain. This CDR3 has 11 residues. In germline, CDR1 is MDHEN, CDR2 SYDVKM. Trimming shortened V by 2 bases and J by 3 bases, and 2 bases separated the two germline ends. CDR3 sequence reads: CASSLNYEQYF. In nucleotides, the CDR3 is TGTGCCAGCAGTTTAAACTACGAGCAGTACTTC.

V gene TRBV4-1 combines with J gene TRBJ1-3; TRBD1 might be the D (5 bases). The CDR3 has 16 amino acids. Germline lookup yields CDR1 MGHRA and CDR2 YSYEKL. The germline V and J ends were trimmed by 2 bases and 4 bases, with 15 bases remaining between them. This chain's CDR3 is CASSQNEGLGGNTIYF. For the CDR3, the DNA is TGCGCCAGCAGCCAAAATGAGGGGTTAGGGGGAAACACCATATATTTT.

The rearrangement joins TRBV3-1 (or the pseudogene TRBV3-2) to TRBJ2-7, with D maybe TRBD2 (6 bases). The CDR3 has 19 residues. CDR1 LGHDT and CDR2 YNNKEL come from the germline V gene (reference sequence). Trimming cost V 4 bases and J 3 bases, with 28 bases left between them. CDR3: CASSRGVGRGGQQLYEQYF. Written as DNA, the CDR3 is TGTGCCAGCAGCCGAGGGGTAGGGCGGGGCGGCCAGCAACTCTACGAGCAGTACTTC.

The chain links TRBV4-3 to TRBJ2-6; 7 nucleotides line up with TRBD1. Germline V CDR1 and CDR2: LGHNA, YSLEER. The CDR3 runs 17 residues. With 1 base clipped from V and 2 bases from J, the junction kept 5 bases outside the gene matches. DNA for the CDR3: TGCGCCAGCAGCCAAGGACAGGGAGCAGCTGGGGCCAACGTCCTGACTTTC. Protein sequence: CASSQGQGAAGANVLTF.

The chain has TRBV9 and TRBJ2-5, with 10 nucleotides matching TRBD2. CDR1 is SGDLS and CDR2 is YYNGEE in the germline V gene. The ends lost 4 bases at V and 1 base at J; junction bases unmatched: 10. The CDR3 has 17 amino acids. This CDR3 is CASSPTVSGGAQETQYF. CDR3 nucleotides: TGTGCCAGCAGCCCCACGGTGAGCGGGGGGGCCCAAGAGACCCAGTACTTC.

J is TRBJ1-6 and V is TRBV5-1; D remains unclear. CDR3 length equals 18 residues. Germline V CDR1 and CDR2: SGHRS, YFSETQ. The V and J ends lost 5 bases and 5 bases respectively, with 23 bases between them. For the CDR3, the DNA is TGCGCCAGCAGACAAAGGACCGACAACCCTCCCCATAATTCACCCCTCCACTTT. Translation: CASRQRTDNPPHNSPLHF.

This sequence joins TRBV5-8 and TRBJ2-2, with 7 positions matching TRBD1. The trim removed 9 bases at V and 4 bases at J, leaving 9 bases unmatched. The CDR3 loop spans 14 amino acids. The germline gives CDR1 SGHTS, CDR2 YDEGEE. CDR3 nucleotides: TGTGCCAAACGACAGGGCTCGGGCACCGGGGAGCTGTTTTTT. Protein sequence: CAKRQGSGTGELFF.

This clone came up a few times. V is TRBV5-1 and J is TRBJ1-3; tentative D call: TRBD1 (6 bases). The CDR3 has 17 amino acids. Trimming took off 0 bases at V and 4 bases at J, with 17 bases between the two ends. Looked up from germline, CDR1 is SGHRS and CDR2 is YFSETQ. The CDR3 loop is CASSLAGGLKGGNTIYF. DNA for the CDR3: TGCGCCAGCAGCTTGGCCGGGGGCCTGAAAGGCGGAAACACCATATATTTT.

This sequence joins TRBV5-1 and TRBJ1-1, with 10 bases that match TRBD1. Germline V gene data show CDR1 as SGHRS and CDR2 as YFSETQ. This CDR3 has 13 amino acids. V gave up 4 bases and J gave up 11 bases; unmatched junction bases: 8. CDR3 residues: CASSPRQGAEAFF. The CDR3, as DNA: TGCGCCAGCAGCCCACGACAGGGGGCAGAGGCTTTCTTT.

V is TRBV10-3 and J is TRBJ1-5; possible D gene TRBD1, 5 bases. Trimming took 4 bases from V and 3 from J, leaving 7 bases between them. The CDR3 consists of 13 residues. Germline loops: CDR1 ENHRY, CDR2 SYGVKD. CDR3 in DNA: TGTGCCATCAGTGGGGGGACCAATCAGCCCCAGCATTTT. Protein product: CAISGGTNQPQHF.

The chain uses TRBV7-2 and TRBJ2-7; D ambiguous. Trimming removed 1 base at V and 3 bases at J, with 7 bases between. The CDR3 length is 13 residues. Per germline, CDR1 SGHTA and CDR2 FQGNSA. The CDR3, as DNA: TGTGCCAGCAGCTTAGAGGGCCGCTACGAGCAGTACTTC. Amino acids: CASSLEGRYEQYF.

This clone is a singleton in its sample. The chain couples TRBV19 to TRBJ1-2, with D perhaps TRBD1 (6 bases). CDR1 and CDR2 (germline): LNHDA, SQIVND (reference sequence). V was cut by 5 bases and J by 4 bases, with 11 bases left in between. This CDR3 contains 13 residues. CDR3 in amino acids: CASSHRDTYGYTF. The CDR3 DNA reads as TGTGCCAGTAGTCACCGGGACACCTATGGCTACACCTTC.

CDR3 bases: TGTGCCATCAGTGTTCCCGGGACTAGCGGGGGCTACGAGCAGTACTTC. Its protein is CAISVPGTSGGYEQYF. This chain connects TRBV10-3 to TRBJ2-7, with TRBD2 identical over 14 bases. The CDR3 is 16 residues long. The V gene end was trimmed by 4 bases and the J gene end by 3 bases; junction bases not matched to a gene: 5. From germline, CDR1 is ENHRY and CDR2 SYGVKD.

The chain is built from TRBV6-1 and TRBJ2-1, with 11 bases lining up with TRBD1. CDR1 and CDR2 (germline): MNHNS, SASEGT. The CDR3 is made up of 14 amino acids. J lost 6 bases, V lost 6 bases, and 4 bases had no gene match. The CDR3 coding sequence is TGTGCCAGCAGACCCGGGACAGGGGGCAATGAGCAGTTCTTC. Encoded protein: CASRPGTGGNEQFF.

This clone was recorded a few times. The V and J genes are TRBV7-2 and TRBJ2-7, with TRBD1 identical over 9 bases. CDR1 and CDR2 from the germline V gene are SGHTA and FQGNSA. Unmatched junction bases numbered 3, after V lost 2 bases and J lost 4 bases. CDR3 length equals 14 residues. This chain's CDR3 is CASSLRQGGYEQYF. The CDR3 nucleotides read TGTGCCAGCAGCTTACGACAGGGGGGGTACGAGCAGTACTTC.

J is TRBJ2-3 and V is TRBV19; the D gene is possibly TRBD1 (6 bases). The CDR3 length is 17 residues. Germline CDR1 LNHDA, CDR2 SQIVND (reference sequence). The V end lost 4 bases, the J end lost 0 bases, and 17 bases lay between the germline ends. The CDR3 here is CASSNRQETASTDTQYF. CDR3 in DNA: TGTGCCAGTAGTAACCGACAGGAGACTGCTAGCACAGATACGCAGTATTTT.

This clone is labeled large. The J gene is TRBJ1-1, the V gene TRBV7-3; D not certain. This CDR3 comprises 13 residues. Deletions cut 8 bases from V and 3 bases from J, with 13 bases between. Germline assignment: CDR1 SGHTA and CDR2 FQGTGA. The CDR3 is CASSLAEDTEAFF. For the CDR3, the DNA is TGTGCCAGCTCCCTAGCCGAGGACACTGAAGCTTTCTTT.